The 11 T cell receptor beta chains in this list originate from one sample, sequenced in a study of T cell responses to AZD1222 COVID-19 vaccine. The repertoire was sequenced with immunoSEQ multiplex PCR; TCRdb's copy has only in-frame clones and lacks some. The table includes 250,000 or so clones, approximately 95% detected once. The sample was peripheral blood, taken on day 0 of AZD1222 vaccination. Receptors were obtained from an adult in good health.

The chain employs TRBV5-5 and TRBJ1-5; D is possibly TRBD1 (6 bases). Germline values: CDR1 SGHKS, CDR2 YYEKEE (reference sequence). Trimming took off 1 base at V and 1 base at J, with 9 bases between the two ends. There are 15 residues in the CDR3. The CDR3 region has the DNA TGTGCCAGCAGCTTGTACAGGGAGAGCAATCAGCCCCAGCATTTT. Amino acids: CASSLYRESNQPQHF.

This clone was observed a single time. The CDR3 is CASSNSGGLFEQYF. In DNA, the CDR3 is TGTGCCAGCAGCAATAGCGGGGGCCTCTTTGAGCAGTACTTC. V usage is TRBV28 and J usage is TRBJ2-7; 9 bases match TRBD2. The CDR3 contains 14 residues. The trim removed 6 bases at V and 7 bases at J, leaving 10 bases unmatched. Germline V gene data show CDR1 as MDHEN and CDR2 as SYDVKM.

Comment on this clone: At the DNA level, this CDR3 is encoded by other sequences in the same sample as well. The rearrangement links TRBV5-1 to TRBJ2-2; 7 nucleotides match TRBD1. Germline assignment: CDR1 SGHRS and CDR2 YFSETQ. The CDR3 has 14 amino acids. V lost 4 bases to trimming and J lost 4 bases; unmatched junction nucleotides: 4. The CDR3 loop reads CASSPGTATGELFF. The CDR3 nucleotides read TGCGCCAGCAGCCCCGGGACAGCCACCGGGGAGCTGTTTTTT.

The chain uses TRBV7-9 and TRBJ2-3, with a tentative D call TRBD2 (5 bases). From germline, CDR1 is SEHNR and CDR2 FQNEAQ (reference sequence). V dropped 2 bases and J dropped 5 bases, with 14 bases sitting between them. This CDR3 spans 15 amino acids. This CDR3 reads CASSLREGVGDTQYF. Written as DNA, the CDR3 is TGTGCCAGCAGCTTACGAGAGGGAGTGGGAGATACGCAGTATTTT. The full variable domain, rest sourced from reference TRBV7-9 and TRBJ2-3, is DTGVSQNPRHKITKRGQNVTFRCDPISEHNRLYWYRQTLGQGPEFLTYFQNEAQLEKSRLLSDRFSAERPKGSFSTLEIQRTEQGDSAMYLCASSLREGVGDTQYFGPGTRLTVL.

The chain joins TRBV7-2 to TRBJ2-7; D ambiguous. Per germline, CDR1 SGHTA and CDR2 FQGNSA. The CDR3 sequence is 13 residues long. Trimming took 6 bases from V and 1 from J, leaving 10 bases between them. The CDR3 loop reads CASRPSGSYEQYF. The CDR3 nucleotides are TGTGCCAGCAGGCCCTCTGGGTCCTACGAGCAGTACTTC. The full variable domain, with the rest looked up from reference TRBV7-2 and TRBJ2-7, is GAGVSQSPSNKVTEKGKDVELRCDPISGHTALYWYRQSLGQGLEFLIYFQGNSAPDKSGLPSDRFSAERTGGSVSTLTIQRTQQEDSAVYLCASRPSGSYEQYFGPGTRLTVT.

This clone has only one observation. The rearrangement joins TRBV4-1 to TRBJ2-3; TRBD2 matches 8 bases. The CDR3 consists of 16 residues. V lost 4 bases to trimming and J lost 2 bases; unmatched junction nucleotides: 8. From germline, CDR1 is MGHRA and CDR2 YSYEKL. The CDR3 bases are TGCGCCAGCAGCCGAGGGAGCGGGGGAAACACAGATACGCAGTATTTT. This gives the protein CASSRGSGGNTDTQYF.

This chain joins TRBV7-6 and TRBJ2-1; TRBD2 is a possible D gene (5 bases). CDR3 length equals 16 residues. Trimming left V 5 bases short and J 8 bases short, with 22 bases between. Germline-derived CDR1 and CDR2 are SGHVS and FNYEAQ. The CDR3 region is CASSLKGWELSDEQFF. CDR3 nucleotides: TGTGCCAGCAGCCTCAAAGGGTGGGAGCTATCCGATGAGCAGTTCTTC.

This sequence joins TRBV28 and TRBJ1-4; the D gene is possibly TRBD1 (5 bases). The germline V gene encodes CDR1 MDHEN and CDR2 SYDVKM. The ends were cut back, 1 base at V and 8 bases at J, with 11 bases in the middle. CDR3 length: 14 residues. CDR3 nucleotides: TGTGCCAGCAGTTTATCCCAGGGCCGCGAAAAACTGTTTTTT. Translation gives CASSLSQGREKLFF.

The rearrangement uses TRBV11-2 and TRBJ2-7, with unresolved D. The CDR3 totals 14 residues. CDR1 and CDR2 from the germline V gene are SGHAT and FQNNGV. V was clipped by 0 bases and J by 4 bases, with 10 bases between them. Here the CDR3 reads CASSLDLRSYEQYF. CDR3 nucleotide sequence: TGTGCCAGCAGCTTAGATCTAAGGTCTTACGAGCAGTACTTC.

The chain recombines TRBV20-1 with TRBJ2-7; 9 bases are shared with TRBD2. This CDR3 is 14 amino acids long. Germline CDR1 DFQATT, CDR2 SNEGSKA (reference sequence). Trimming took 3 bases from V and 5 from J; bases not matched to a gene: 8. CDR3 in DNA: TGCAGTGCTAGTGAGGTAGCGGGAGCCGACGAGCAGTACTTC. As protein: CSASEVAGADEQYF.

This sequence joins TRBV30 and TRBJ2-3; maybe TRBD2 (6 bases). This CDR3 region has 15 residues. CDR1 GTSNPN and CDR2 SVGIG come from the germline V gene (reference sequence). Between the trimmed V and J ends, which lost 6 bases and 0 bases, there was a span of 16 bases. The DNA of the CDR3 is TGTGCCTGCCGGGACTTACGACGTAGCACAGATACGCAGTATTTT. Its protein is CACRDLRRSTDTQYF. The whole variable domain, filled in from reference TRBV30 and TRBJ2-3, reads SQTIHQWPATLVQPVGSPLSLECTVEGTSNPNLYWYRQAAGRGLQLLFYSVGIGQISSEVPQNLSASRPQDRQFILSSKKLLLSDSGFYLCACRDLRRSTDTQYFGPGTRLTVL.